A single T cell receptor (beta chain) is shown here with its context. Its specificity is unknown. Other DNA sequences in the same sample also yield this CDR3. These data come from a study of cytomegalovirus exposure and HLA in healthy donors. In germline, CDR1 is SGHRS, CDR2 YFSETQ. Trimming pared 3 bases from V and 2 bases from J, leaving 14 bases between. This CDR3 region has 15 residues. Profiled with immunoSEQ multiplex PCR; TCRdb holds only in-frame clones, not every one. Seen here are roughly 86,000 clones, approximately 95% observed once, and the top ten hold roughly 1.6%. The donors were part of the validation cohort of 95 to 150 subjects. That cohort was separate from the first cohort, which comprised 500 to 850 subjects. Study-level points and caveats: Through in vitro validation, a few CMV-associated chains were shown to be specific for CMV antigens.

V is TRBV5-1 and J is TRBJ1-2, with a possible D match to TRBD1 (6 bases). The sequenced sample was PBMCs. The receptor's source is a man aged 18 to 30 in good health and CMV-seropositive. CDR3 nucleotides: TGCGCCAGCAGCTCGGGCGGACAGAGAAACTATGGCTACACCTTC. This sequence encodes CASSSGGQRNYGYTF.